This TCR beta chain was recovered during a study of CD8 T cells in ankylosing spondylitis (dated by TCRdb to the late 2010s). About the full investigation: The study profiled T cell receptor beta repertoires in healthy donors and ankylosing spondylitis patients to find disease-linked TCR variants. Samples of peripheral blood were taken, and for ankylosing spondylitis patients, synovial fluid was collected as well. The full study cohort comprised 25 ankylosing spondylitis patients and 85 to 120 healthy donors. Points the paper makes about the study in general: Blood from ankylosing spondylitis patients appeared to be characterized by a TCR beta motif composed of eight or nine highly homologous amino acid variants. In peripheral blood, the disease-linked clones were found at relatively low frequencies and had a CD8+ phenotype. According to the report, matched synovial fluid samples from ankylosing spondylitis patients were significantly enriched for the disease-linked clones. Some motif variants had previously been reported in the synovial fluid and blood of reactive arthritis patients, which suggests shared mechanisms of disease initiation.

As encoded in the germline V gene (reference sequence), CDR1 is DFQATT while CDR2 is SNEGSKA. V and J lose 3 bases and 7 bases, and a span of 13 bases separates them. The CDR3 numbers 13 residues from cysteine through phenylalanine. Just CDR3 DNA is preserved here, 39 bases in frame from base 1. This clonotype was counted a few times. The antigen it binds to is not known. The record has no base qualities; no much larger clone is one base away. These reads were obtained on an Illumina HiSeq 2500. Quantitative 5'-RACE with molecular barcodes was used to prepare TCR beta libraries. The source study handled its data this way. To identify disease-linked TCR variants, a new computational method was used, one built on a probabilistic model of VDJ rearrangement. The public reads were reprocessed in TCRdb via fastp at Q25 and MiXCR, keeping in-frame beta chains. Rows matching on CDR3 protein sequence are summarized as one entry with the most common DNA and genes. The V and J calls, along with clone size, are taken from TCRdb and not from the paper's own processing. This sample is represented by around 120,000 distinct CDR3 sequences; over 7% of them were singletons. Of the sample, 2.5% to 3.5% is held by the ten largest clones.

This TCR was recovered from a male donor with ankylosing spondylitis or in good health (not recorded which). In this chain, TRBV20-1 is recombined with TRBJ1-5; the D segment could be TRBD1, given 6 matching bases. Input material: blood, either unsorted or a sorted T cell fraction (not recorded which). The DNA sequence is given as TGCAGTGCTAGGAACCAGGGGAACCAGCCCCAGCATTTT. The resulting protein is CSARNQGNQPQHF.